Listed below are T cell receptor beta chains from one sample, sequenced in a study of shared T cell receptors in the human thymus. Repertoires were generated with immunoSEQ multiplex PCR, while TCRdb's copy carries only in-frame clones and drops some. The table records some 760,000 clones, 80% to 90% of them present only once. The same sample was also used in a study of human thymus T cells.

The source material was thymocytes. The receptors derive from a girl under two years old with a congenital heart defect. CDR3s include the opening cysteine and the closing phenylalanine or tryptophan. A D gene is named only where the DNA matches it firmly. Not every row has a clone size; where given, it reads once, few, many or a size class.

clone_size d_call j_call v_call cdr3_aa cdr3_nt
NA NA TRBJ2-7 TRBV2 CASSEAGTPTYEQYF TGTGCCAGCAGTGAGGCGGGGACGCCGACCTACGAGCAGTACTTC
once NA TRBJ2-2 TRBV19 CASSIRTGELFF TGTGCCAGTAGTATCCGCACCGGGGAGCTGTTTTTT
once NA TRBJ1-2 TRBV11-2 CASSSSYGYTF TGTGCCAGCAGCTCATCCTATGGCTACACCTTC
NA NA TRBJ2-7 TRBV7-6 CASSLEGEVHEQYF TGTGCCAGCAGCTTAGAAGGGGAAGTCCACGAGCAGTACTTC
few NA TRBJ2-7 TRBV2 CASSEALVSSLVNLEQYF TGTGCCAGCAGTGAAGCGCTTGTGAGTAGCCTAGTTAATCTCGAGCAGTACTTC
once NA TRBJ2-2 TRBV10-3 CAISPGLPGTGELFF TGTGCCATCAGCCCAGGTCTCCCGGGGACCGGGGAGCTGTTTTTT
NA TRBD1 TRBJ2-1 TRBV7-9 CASSERQGESSNEQFF TGTGCCAGCAGCGAGAGACAGGGAGAATCATCGAATGAGCAGTTCTTC
once TRBD1 TRBJ1-1 TRBV7-2 CASSLGQADRETEAFF TGTGCCAGCAGCTTAGGTCAGGCAGACAGGGAGACTGAAGCTTTCTTT
NA NA TRBJ2-2 TRBV2 CASTETGHWTTGELFF TGTGCCAGCACCGAGACGGGACACTGGACCACCGGGGAGCTGTTTTTT
NA TRBD2 TRBJ2-7 TRBV4-1 CASSTLAGALPYEQYF TGCGCCAGCAGCACCCTAGCGGGGGCCCTCCCCTACGAGCAGTACTTC
NA TRBD1 TRBJ1-6 TRBV2 CASREKLGQHSYNSPLHF TGTGCCAGCAGAGAAAAACTGGGACAGCACTCCTATAATTCACCCCTCCACTTT
NA TRBD2 TRBJ2-7 TRBV29-1 CSGGGGDHYEQYF TGCAGCGGGGGGGGAGGGGACCACTACGAGCAGTACTTC
once TRBD2 TRBJ2-7 TRBV18 CASSRTSGGPYEQYF TGTGCCAGTTCTCGGACTAGCGGGGGCCCCTACGAGCAGTACTTC
NA NA TRBJ1-2 TRBV9 CASSVDDSYYGYTF TGTGCCAGCAGCGTAGACGACAGTTATTATGGCTACACCTTC
NA TRBD1 TRBJ1-2 TRBV6-5 CASSYSLGQGGFGYTF TGTGCCAGCAGTTACTCCTTGGGACAGGGTGGGTTCGGCTACACCTTC
NA NA TRBJ1-6 TRBV5-6 CASSLEEGQNSPLHF TGTGCCAGCAGCCTGGAGGAGGGGCAGAATTCACCCCTCCACTTT
NA NA TRBJ1-2 TRBV7-2 CASSPPVNREHGYTF TGTGCCAGCAGCCCCCCCGTGAACAGGGAACATGGCTACACCTTC
NA NA TRBJ1-4 TRBV29-1 CSARTSEKLFF TGCAGCGCGAGAACGAGTGAAAAACTGTTTTTT
NA NA TRBJ1-2 TRBV5-8 CASSLAHREDTGYTF TGTGCCAGCAGCTTGGCTCACAGGGAAGATACAGGCTACACCTTC
NA TRBD2 TRBJ2-3 TRBV4-3 CASSQVAATSGLNTDTQYF TGCGCCAGCAGCCAAGTAGCGGCGACTAGCGGACTTAACACAGATACGCAGTATTTT
NA NA TRBJ1-5 TRBV19 CASSRGGYGNQPQHF TGTGCCAGTAGTAGGGGAGGGTATGGCAATCAGCCCCAGCATTTT
NA TRBD1 TRBJ1-1 TRBV7-9 CASSPQGSGMNTEAFF TGTGCCAGCAGCCCACAGGGGAGTGGGATGAACACTGAAGCTTTCTTT
NA NA TRBJ1-6 TRBV5-1 CASSLGVGPYNSPLHF TGCGCCAGCAGCTTAGGGGTGGGTCCCTATAATTCCCCCCTCCACTTT
few NA TRBJ1-2 TRBV18 CASSPLVRINGYTF TGTGCCAGCTCACCACTAGTCAGGATTAATGGCTACACCTTC
NA TRBD2 TRBJ2-1 TRBV7-6 CASSLVGRGRNEQFF TGTGCCAGCAGCTTAGTCGGGAGGGGACGGAATGAGCAGTTCTTC
NA NA TRBJ1-1 TRBV29-1 CSPGTVGTEAFF TGCAGCCCAGGGACTGTGGGCACTGAAGCTTTCTTT
NA TRBD1 TRBJ1-2 TRBV4-1 CASSQDRAGGIYGYTF TGCGCCAGCAGCCAAGATCGGGCAGGGGGCATCTATGGCTACACCTTC
NA NA TRBJ1-2 TRBV27 CASSPGKSEIGYGYTF TGTGCCAGCAGTCCCGGGAAGTCTGAGATTGGGTATGGCTACACCTTC
NA TRBD2 TRBJ2-1 TRBV5-4 CASSLEGTSGLRGYNEQFF TGTGCCAGCAGCCTAGAAGGGACTAGCGGGCTACGAGGCTACAATGAGCAGTTCTTC
NA NA TRBJ2-1 TRBV10-2 CASIDFRPDNEQFF TGCGCCAGCATCGACTTCCGACCGGACAATGAGCAGTTCTTC
NA TRBD1 TRBJ2-3 TRBV27 CASSLKDRGPYRTDTQYF TGTGCCAGCAGTTTAAAGGACAGGGGGCCGTACCGCACAGATACGCAGTATTTT
NA TRBD2 TRBJ2-5 TRBV5-1 CASSIVTSGGEVQETQYF TGCGCCAGCAGCATTGTTACTAGCGGGGGGGAGGTACAAGAGACCCAGTACTTC
NA NA TRBJ1-5 TRBV18 CASSPGGQPQHF TGTGCCAGCTCACCAGGAGGTCAGCCCCAGCATTTT
once NA TRBJ2-5 TRBV29-1 CSGRTDILLETQYF TGCAGCGGAAGGACAGATATCCTACTAGAGACCCAGTACTTC
NA NA TRBJ1-1 TRBV6-1 CASSDPGEDTEAFF TGTGCCAGCAGTGATCCCGGGGAAGACACTGAAGCTTTCTTT
NA NA TRBJ2-7 TRBV6-1 CASISDSTYEQYF TGTGCCAGCATTTCAGACAGTACCTACGAGCAGTACTTC
NA NA TRBJ1-2 TRBV7-9 CASSLLHRHGYTF TGTGCCAGCAGCCTACTTCACAGGCATGGCTACACCTTC
NA TRBD1 TRBJ2-7 TRBV14 CASSQFRDRVSYEQYF TGTGCCAGCAGCCAATTCCGGGACAGGGTTTCCTACGAGCAGTACTTC
NA TRBD1 TRBJ2-5 TRBV6-6 CASSPRDRQETQYF TGTGCCAGCAGCCCCCGGGACAGGCAAGAGACCCAGTACTTC
few NA TRBJ1-2 TRBV10-3 CAISETSVVRNPNYGYTF TGTGCCATCAGTGAGACCAGTGTTGTCAGGAATCCTAACTATGGCTACACCTTC
NA NA TRBJ2-1 TRBV20-1 CSAGTRGEQFF TGCAGTGCTGGTACAAGGGGTGAGCAGTTCTTC
once TRBD1 TRBJ1-2 TRBV7-9 CASSWETGYNYGYTF TGTGCCAGCAGCTGGGAGACAGGGTACAACTATGGCTACACCTTC
NA TRBD2 TRBJ2-1 TRBV25-1 CASSESEERGEVEQFF TGTGCCAGCAGTGAATCCGAGGAGCGGGGGGAGGTTGAGCAGTTCTTC
NA NA TRBJ2-5 TRBV29-1 CSAHLVGGKETQYF TGCAGCGCCCACCTGGTTGGGGGCAAGGAGACCCAGTACTTC